Listed here are 7 T cell receptor beta chains from one sample, sequenced in a study of blood T cell repertoires in COVID-19. Clones were sequenced by immunoSEQ multiplex PCR, and TCRdb holds only the in-frame ones, with some missing. The repertoire holds about 170,000 clones, with around 80% as singletons. Source material: PBMCs or T cells enriched from blood (not recorded which). All receptors come from a woman between 50 and 59 years old in a cohort exposed to, infected with or recovered from COVID-19 (not recorded which).

This clone showed up just a few times. The chain links TRBV7-2 to TRBJ1-2; no reliable D call. The length of the CDR3 is 15 residues. V was trimmed by 0 bases and J by 2 bases, leaving 10 bases between them. Germline CDR1 reads SGHTA; CDR2 reads FQGNSA. The CDR3 spells CASSLAATPNYGYTF. The CDR3 nucleotides read TGTGCCAGCAGCTTAGCCGCGACACCGAACTATGGCTACACCTTC. Full variable domain (outside the CDR3, taken from reference TRBV7-2 and TRBJ1-2): GAGVSQSPSNKVTEKGKDVELRCDPISGHTALYWYRQSLGQGLEFLIYFQGNSAPDKSGLPSDRFSAERTGGSVSTLTIQRTQQEDSAVYLCASSLAATPNYGYTFGSGTRLTVV.

The V call is TRBV10-3, the J call TRBJ1-1, with TRBD1 matching 10 bases. The J segment lost 4 bases and the V segment lost 3 bases, leaving 5 bases of the junction unmatched. Germline lookup yields CDR1 ENHRY and CDR2 SYGVKD. The CDR3 runs 15 residues. The CDR3 reads CAISERQGASTEAFF. CDR3 DNA: TGTGCCATCAGTGAACGACAGGGGGCTTCCACTGAAGCTTTCTTT.

The gene calls are TRBV4-2 and TRBJ2-7; 9 nucleotides match TRBD1. Germline V lookup: CDR1 LGHNA, CDR2 YNFKEQ. The CDR3 has 18 amino acids. With 0 bases clipped from V and 0 bases from J, the junction kept 9 bases outside the gene matches. CDR3 DNA sequence: TGTGCCAGCAGCCAAGATCGGAAGGGACAGGGACACTCCTACGAGCAGTACTTC. Its protein product is CASSQDRKGQGHSYEQYF.

This chain joins TRBV6-1 and TRBJ1-4; weak D call: TRBD1 (5 bases). This CDR3 region has 14 residues. V lost 1 base, J lost 8 bases, and 11 bases lay in between. CDR1 and CDR2 from the germline V gene are MNHNS and SASEGT. The CDR3: CASSEGGRGEKLFF. The CDR3 DNA reads as TGTGCCAGCAGTGAAGGAGGGAGGGGAGAAAAACTGTTTTTT.

V is TRBV7-8 and J is TRBJ2-1; TRBD1 matches 10 bases. The CDR3 runs to 15 residues. Unmatched junction bases numbered 6, after V lost 1 base and J lost 9 bases. Germline V gives CDR1 SGHVS, CDR2 FQNEAQ. CDR3 protein: CASSLGDRGTSEQFF. The CDR3 bases are TGTGCCAGCAGCTTAGGGGACAGGGGCACGAGTGAGCAGTTCTTC. Full variable domain (missing parts from reference TRBV7-8 and TRBJ2-1): GAGVSQSPRYKVAKRGQDVALRCDPISGHVSLFWYQQALGQGPEFLTYFQNEAQLDKSGLPSDRFFAERPEGSVSTLKIQRTQQEDSAVYLCASSLGDRGTSEQFFGPGTRLTVL.

The chain employs TRBV28 and TRBJ1-2; 10 bases are a match to TRBD1. There are 13 residues in the CDR3. Germline V gene sequence: CDR1 MDHEN, CDR2 SYDVKM. Trimming removed 7 bases from V and 8 bases from J; junction bases left unmatched: 7. CDR3 protein: CASTTGTGDGYTF. The CDR3 DNA is TGTGCCAGCACTACCGGGACAGGGGACGGCTACACCTTC.

V and J are TRBV2 and TRBJ1-2; TRBD1 aligns across 10 bases. This CDR3 comprises 15 residues. CDR1 and CDR2 from the germline V gene are SNHLY and FYNNEI. V trimming: 6 bases; J trimming: 4 bases; junction bases outside the gene matches: 8. In DNA form, the CDR3 reads TGTGCCAGCAGCCCCGAGGGACAGGGGATCTATGGCTACACCTTC. This gives the protein CASSPEGQGIYGYTF.